This T cell receptor beta chain was captured in a study of T-cell memory formation after mild COVID-19. Study-level background: TCR clusters were largely donor specific. Broader study findings: A second wave expanding day 15 to 37 was CD4+-biased; contracting clones were balanced.

The CDR3 has 14 residues. V lost 7 bases to trimming and J lost 4 bases, with 16 bases between them. Per germline, CDR1 SNHLY and CDR2 FYNNEI. Each CDR3 protein gets one entry after TCRdb re-called the 5' RACE reads with MiXCR. The sample contains fewer than 500,000 distinct CDR3 sequences, roughly 25% of which appear only once. Worth noting for this clonotype: Its antigen is as yet unknown.

The chain combines TRBV2 with TRBJ2-5; D might be TRBD2 (6 bases). The TCR originated in an adult woman who had mild COVID-19 (a few samples of this study predate the infection). Cell type and time point are not known. Sample: PBMCs or a T cell subset sorted from them (not recorded which). CDR3 nucleotide sequence: TGTGCCAGCACCGCTAGGATGGGAGGAGAGACCCAGTACTTC. As protein: CASTARMGGETQYF.